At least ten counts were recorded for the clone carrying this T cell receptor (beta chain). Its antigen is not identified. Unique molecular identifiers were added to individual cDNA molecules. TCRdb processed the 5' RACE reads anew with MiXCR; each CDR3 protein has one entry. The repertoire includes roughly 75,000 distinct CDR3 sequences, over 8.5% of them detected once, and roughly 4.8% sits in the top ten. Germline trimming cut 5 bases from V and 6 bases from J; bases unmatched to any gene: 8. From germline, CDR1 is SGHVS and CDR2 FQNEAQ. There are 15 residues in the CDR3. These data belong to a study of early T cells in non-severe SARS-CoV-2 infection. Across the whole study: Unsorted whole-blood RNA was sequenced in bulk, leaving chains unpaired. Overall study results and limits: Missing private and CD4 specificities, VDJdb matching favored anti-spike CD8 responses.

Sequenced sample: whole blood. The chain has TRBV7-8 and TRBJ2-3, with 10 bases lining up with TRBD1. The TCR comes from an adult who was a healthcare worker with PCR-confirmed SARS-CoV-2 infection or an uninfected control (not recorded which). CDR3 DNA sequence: TGTGCCAGCAGCCCCCGGGACAGGGGTTTTGATACGCAGTATTTT. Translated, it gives CASSPRDRGFDTQYF.